This TCR beta chain was captured by sequencing in a study of blood T cell repertoires in COVID-19. Only in-frame clones appear in the TCRdb table, and some are missing; sequencing was by immunoSEQ multiplex PCR. The data hold 200,000 to 250,000 clones, with about 85% observed a single time. The table lists this clone with a count of one. Trimming pared 4 bases from V and 0 bases from J, leaving 8 bases between. This CDR3 spans 13 amino acids. Germline lookup yields CDR1 SGHDT and CDR2 YYEEEE. The chain has TRBV5-6 and TRBJ2-7; D not resolved. The TCR sequence derives from a man in his forties with acute or convalescent COVID-19. The sequencing sample was made of peripheral blood. CDR3 sequence (DNA): TGTGCCAGCAGCCCTGTATACTCCTACGAGCAGTACTTC. Its protein product is CASSPVYSYEQYF.